The clone carrying this T cell receptor (beta chain) was seen a handful of times. Its antigen is still unknown. This record comes from a study of human T cells and chemical hapten exposure. Study details: Patches that contained 0.01% DPC were applied to the upper back and read at 6 days.

Time point given: patch test 3, about 24 weeks after DPC sensitization. Treatment in this sample: therapeutic diphenylcyclopropenone sensitization with weekly scalp DPC. Study-level results: Among expanded TCRs, significantly more large CDR3 similarity clusters formed than among controls.

The V and J ends lost 3 bases and 2 bases respectively, with 13 bases between them. Germline CDR1 reads SGHAT; CDR2 reads FQNNGV. The CDR3 is 16 residues long. TCRdb re-called the RACE reads with MiXCR, one entry per CDR3 protein. The data show about 89,000 distinct CDR3 sequences, with about an eighth seen just once and around 5.7% held by the top ten. The TCR comes from a woman in her fifties or sixties with alopecia areata. Some clones in this sample may be carry-over from other donors' samples. V and J are TRBV11-2 and TRBJ2-2; D is tentatively TRBD1 or TRBD2 (6 bases each). The source material was whole blood, sampled in connection with sensitization to the hapten diphenylcyclopropenone (DPC). The CDR3 DNA follows: TGTGCCAGCAGCTTTCGCGGGACACCAAACACCGGGGAGCTGTTTTTT. Its protein is CASSFRGTPNTGELFF.